These T cell receptor beta chains were read from a single sample in a study of T cells after yellow fever vaccination. TCRdb reanalysed the 5' RACE reads using MiXCR and keeps one entry per CDR3 protein. The data show around 350,000 distinct CDR3 sequences, approximately 6% seen once. The sequences come from PBMCs, collected 5 days after the yellow fever booster vaccination. These receptors all stem from a man under 40 who received the YFV17D yellow fever vaccine. Each CDR3 is given with its conserved first and last residue. Fields, in order: D gene, clone size, J gene, V gene, CDR3 protein, CDR3 DNA. A D gene is named only where the DNA matches it firmly. Some rows mark clone size as missing; the rest say once, few, many or name a class of expanded clone.

D gene: TRBD1
clone size: few
J gene: TRBJ1-2
V gene: TRBV7-2
CDR3 protein: CASSLLGTGGGYTF
CDR3 DNA: TGTGCCAGCAGCTTACTTGGAACAGGGGGTGGCTACACCTTC

D gene: .
clone size: many
J gene: TRBJ1-5
V gene: TRBV5-1
CDR3 protein: CASSLQGMEQPQHF
CDR3 DNA: TGCGCCAGCAGCCTCCAGGGAATGGAACAGCCCCAGCATTTT

D gene: .
clone size: .
J gene: TRBJ2-7
V gene: TRBV18
CDR3 protein: CASSPPATPRYEQYF
CDR3 DNA: TGTGCCAGCTCACCACCGGCCACCCCGCGCTACGAGCAGTACTTC

D gene: .
clone size: few
J gene: TRBJ2-2
V gene: TRBV13
CDR3 protein: CASTREGVITGELFF
CDR3 DNA: TGTGCCAGCACCCGAGAAGGGGTGATTACCGGGGAGCTGTTTTTT

D gene: .
clone size: few
J gene: TRBJ1-2
V gene: TRBV29-1
CDR3 protein: CSVVAVTYGYTF
CDR3 DNA: TGCAGCGTTGTAGCAGTAACCTATGGCTACACCTTC

D gene: TRBD1
clone size: many
J gene: TRBJ2-3
V gene: TRBV19
CDR3 protein: CASSTGGEDTQYF
CDR3 DNA: TGTGCCAGTTCAACAGGGGGCGAGGATACGCAGTATTTT

D gene: TRBD1
clone size: many
J gene: TRBJ2-3
V gene: TRBV12-3/TRBV12-4
CDR3 protein: CATGTVTDTQYF
CDR3 DNA: TGTGCCACCGGGACAGTCACAGATACGCAGTATTTT

D gene: .
clone size: .
J gene: TRBJ2-2
V gene: TRBV20-1
CDR3 protein: CSARDTLQVYTGELFF
CDR3 DNA: TGCAGTGCTAGAGATACCTTACAGGTTTACACCGGGGAGCTGTTTTTT

D gene: TRBD2
clone size: many
J gene: TRBJ2-2
V gene: TRBV11-2
CDR3 protein: CASNYRGGSGLADGNTGELFF
CDR3 DNA: TGTGCCAGCAACTATAGGGGGGGGTCCGGACTAGCGGACGGGAACACCGGGGAGCTGTTTTTT

D gene: TRBD1
clone size: .
J gene: TRBJ2-7
V gene: TRBV5-4
CDR3 protein: CASSFAGTDIYEQYF
CDR3 DNA: TGTGCCAGCAGCTTCGCCGGGACAGATATCTACGAGCAGTACTTC

D gene: .
clone size: few
J gene: TRBJ2-5
V gene: TRBV12-3/TRBV12-4
CDR3 protein: CASSPPARRKETQYF
CDR3 DNA: TGTGCCAGCAGCCCCCCTGCAAGGCGGAAAGAGACCCAGTACTTC

D gene: .
clone size: .
J gene: TRBJ2-1
V gene: TRBV7-2
CDR3 protein: CASSLLQGGRYNEQFF
CDR3 DNA: TGTGCCAGCAGCTTATTGCAGGGGGGTAGGTACAATGAGCAGTTCTTC

D gene: .
clone size: many
J gene: TRBJ2-7
V gene: TRBV7-6
CDR3 protein: CASSSEDYSYEQYF
CDR3 DNA: TGTGCCAGCAGCTCAGAGGACTACTCCTACGAGCAGTACTTC

D gene: .
clone size: many
J gene: TRBJ2-7
V gene: TRBV12-3/TRBV12-4
CDR3 protein: CASTAGASPSYEQYF
CDR3 DNA: TGTGCCAGCACCGCTGGGGCTAGCCCAAGCTACGAGCAGTACTTC

D gene: .
clone size: many
J gene: TRBJ2-7
V gene: TRBV6-1
CDR3 protein: CASSPSRGPYEQYF
CDR3 DNA: TGTGCCAGCAGTCCGTCCAGGGGACCCTACGAGCAGTACTTC

D gene: TRBD2
clone size: many
J gene: TRBJ2-1
V gene: TRBV6-1
CDR3 protein: CASIPPIGRAGGVEQFF
CDR3 DNA: TGTGCCAGCATCCCCCCGATCGGGAGGGCCGGAGGGGTAGAGCAGTTCTTC

D gene: TRBD1
clone size: few
J gene: TRBJ2-5
V gene: TRBV5-4
CDR3 protein: CASSSSDRGLKETQYF
CDR3 DNA: TGTGCCAGCAGTTCCTCGGACAGGGGGCTCAAGGAGACCCAGTACTTC

D gene: .
clone size: .
J gene: TRBJ2-2
V gene: TRBV3-1
CDR3 protein: CATSQDLRGFGELFF
CDR3 DNA: TGTGCCACCAGCCAAGATCTACGGGGATTCGGGGAGCTGTTTTTT

D gene: .
clone size: few
J gene: TRBJ1-2
V gene: TRBV12-3/TRBV12-4
CDR3 protein: CASSFGLGRDVHGYTF
CDR3 DNA: TGTGCCAGCAGTTTCGGTCTCGGCAGGGACGTTCATGGCTACACCTTC

D gene: .
clone size: many
J gene: TRBJ2-3
V gene: TRBV20-1
CDR3 protein: CSARVADTQYF
CDR3 DNA: TGCAGTGCTAGAGTGGCAGATACGCAGTATTTT

D gene: TRBD2
clone size: few
J gene: TRBJ2-5
V gene: TRBV15
CDR3 protein: CATSPGGNQETQYF
CDR3 DNA: TGTGCCACCAGCCCGGGGGGGAACCAAGAGACCCAGTACTTC

D gene: TRBD1
clone size: many
J gene: TRBJ2-7
V gene: TRBV20-1
CDR3 protein: CSARGTGGSRGYEQYF
CDR3 DNA: TGCAGTGCTAGAGGTACAGGGGGCTCCAGGGGCTACGAGCAGTACTTC

D gene: .
clone size: few
J gene: TRBJ2-4
V gene: TRBV18
CDR3 protein: CASSPANSKNIQYF
CDR3 DNA: TGTGCCAGCTCACCTGCTAACAGCAAAAACATTCAGTACTTC

D gene: TRBD2
clone size: many
J gene: TRBJ2-7
V gene: TRBV4-3
CDR3 protein: CASSQMTSRFSYEQYF
CDR3 DNA: TGCGCCAGCAGCCAAATGACTAGCCGATTCTCCTACGAGCAGTACTTC

D gene: .
clone size: .
J gene: TRBJ2-7
V gene: TRBV5-6
CDR3 protein: CASSLWLQSGSYEQYF
CDR3 DNA: TGTGCCAGCAGCTTGTGGCTTCAGTCAGGCTCCTACGAGCAGTACTTC

D gene: TRBD1
clone size: few
J gene: TRBJ2-1
V gene: TRBV6-1
CDR3 protein: CASRQGQSYNEQFF
CDR3 DNA: TGTGCCAGCCGACAGGGTCAGTCCTACAATGAGCAGTTCTTC

D gene: TRBD1
clone size: .
J gene: TRBJ1-4
V gene: TRBV20-1
CDR3 protein: CSARGTGTEFEKLFF
CDR3 DNA: TGCAGTGCTAGAGGTACCGGGACAGAGTTTGAAAAACTGTTTTTT

D gene: TRBD2
clone size: .
J gene: TRBJ2-2
V gene: TRBV20-1
CDR3 protein: CSARVGGGNTGELFF
CDR3 DNA: TGCAGTGCTAGAGTTGGCGGGGGGAACACCGGGGAGCTGTTTTTT

D gene: TRBD2
clone size: few
J gene: TRBJ2-1
V gene: TRBV6-5
CDR3 protein: CASSWGGRNEQFF
CDR3 DNA: TGTGCCAGCAGTTGGGGAGGGAGAAATGAGCAGTTCTTC

D gene: .
clone size: few
J gene: TRBJ1-6
V gene: TRBV7-9
CDR3 protein: CASSFASNSPLHF
CDR3 DNA: TGTGCCAGCAGCTTTGCTAGTAATTCACCCCTCCACTTT

D gene: .
clone size: many
J gene: TRBJ2-3
V gene: TRBV24-1
CDR3 protein: CATSEVRGSGDTQYF
CDR3 DNA: TGTGCCACCAGTGAAGTCAGGGGATCGGGAGATACGCAGTATTTT

D gene: .
clone size: .
J gene: TRBJ2-1
V gene: TRBV6-5
CDR3 protein: CASVSAKDEQFF
CDR3 DNA: TGTGCCAGCGTCTCAGCGAAGGATGAGCAGTTCTTC

D gene: .
clone size: .
J gene: TRBJ1-2
V gene: TRBV5-1
CDR3 protein: CASSKDTDGYTF
CDR3 DNA: TGCGCCAGCAGTAAGGACACGGATGGCTACACCTTC

D gene: .
clone size: .
J gene: TRBJ1-3
V gene: TRBV5-1
CDR3 protein: CASSLSVGSGNTIYF
CDR3 DNA: TGCGCCAGCAGCTTGTCCGTCGGCTCTGGAAACACCATATATTTT

D gene: TRBD2
clone size: few
J gene: TRBJ2-1
V gene: TRBV12-3/TRBV12-4
CDR3 protein: CASSRTSGSYEQFF
CDR3 DNA: TGTGCCAGCAGTCGGACTAGCGGGAGTTATGAGCAGTTCTTC

D gene: TRBD2
clone size: .
J gene: TRBJ2-1
V gene: TRBV30
CDR3 protein: CAWLPGGLAGVGGYNEQFF
CDR3 DNA: TGTGCCTGGCTCCCGGGGGGACTAGCGGGAGTGGGGGGTTACAATGAGCAGTTCTTC

D gene: TRBD2
clone size: few
J gene: TRBJ2-2
V gene: TRBV20-1
CDR3 protein: CSFQGLAGPGGELFF
CDR3 DNA: TGCAGTTTCCAAGGACTAGCGGGCCCAGGGGGGGAGCTGTTTTTT

D gene: TRBD1
clone size: many
J gene: TRBJ1-2
V gene: TRBV5-1
CDR3 protein: CASSTGTGNFGYTF
CDR3 DNA: TGCGCCAGCAGCACCGGGACAGGGAATTTTGGCTACACCTTC

D gene: .
clone size: .
J gene: TRBJ2-7
V gene: TRBV7-2
CDR3 protein: CASSLARGLEVESSYEQYF
CDR3 DNA: TGTGCCAGCAGCTTAGCCAGGGGATTAGAGGTTGAGAGCTCCTACGAGCAGTACTTC

D gene: .
clone size: many
J gene: TRBJ1-3
V gene: TRBV12-3/TRBV12-4
CDR3 protein: CASSAHGTSGNTIYF
CDR3 DNA: TGTGCCAGCAGTGCTCACGGGACGTCAGGAAACACCATATATTTT

D gene: .
clone size: many
J gene: TRBJ2-5
V gene: TRBV28
CDR3 protein: CASSLSGARETQYF
CDR3 DNA: TGTGCCAGCAGTTTGTCGGGTGCGCGGGAGACCCAGTACTTC

D gene: TRBD1
clone size: many
J gene: TRBJ1-2
V gene: TRBV4-2
CDR3 protein: CASRQGTNYGYTF
CDR3 DNA: TGTGCCTCCCGACAGGGAACTAACTATGGCTACACCTTC

D gene: .
clone size: .
J gene: TRBJ1-1
V gene: TRBV29-1
CDR3 protein: CSVVTGLNTEAFF
CDR3 DNA: TGCAGCGTTGTGACAGGCCTGAACACTGAAGCTTTCTTT

D gene: .
clone size: few
J gene: TRBJ2-2
V gene: TRBV19
CDR3 protein: CASWGRVDTGELFF
CDR3 DNA: TGTGCCAGTTGGGGCAGGGTCGACACCGGGGAGCTGTTTTTT

D gene: .
clone size: few
J gene: TRBJ2-1
V gene: TRBV12-3/TRBV12-4
CDR3 protein: CASRNSGAIEQFF
CDR3 DNA: TGTGCCAGCAGAAACTCAGGGGCAATTGAGCAGTTCTTC

D gene: .
clone size: many
J gene: TRBJ2-7
V gene: TRBV3-1
CDR3 protein: CASSHLSSYEQYF
CDR3 DNA: TGTGCCAGCTCCCACCTGAGCTCCTACGAGCAGTACTTC

D gene: TRBD2
clone size: many
J gene: TRBJ2-5
V gene: TRBV4-3
CDR3 protein: CASSGGRGGETQYF
CDR3 DNA: TGCGCCAGCAGCGGCGGGAGAGGTGGAGAGACCCAGTACTTC

D gene: TRBD1
clone size: .
J gene: TRBJ2-7
V gene: TRBV5-1
CDR3 protein: CASSSQGTADYEQYF
CDR3 DNA: TGCGCCAGCAGCTCCCAAGGGACAGCCGACTACGAGCAGTACTTC

D gene: TRBD1
clone size: few
J gene: TRBJ1-5
V gene: TRBV19
CDR3 protein: CATGQGNQPQHF
CDR3 DNA: TGTGCCACAGGACAGGGAAATCAGCCCCAGCATTTT

D gene: TRBD1
clone size: .
J gene: TRBJ2-1
V gene: TRBV6-6
CDR3 protein: CASSKDRDDLLFF
CDR3 DNA: TGTGCCAGCAGTAAAGACAGGGACGATTTGCTGTTCTTC

D gene: .
clone size: .
J gene: TRBJ1-4
V gene: TRBV7-6
CDR3 protein: CASSLSSGVREKLFF
CDR3 DNA: TGTGCCAGCAGCTTATCCTCCGGGGTGAGGGAAAAACTGTTTTTT

D gene: .
clone size: few
J gene: TRBJ1-1
V gene: TRBV29-1
CDR3 protein: CSVGYRATEAFF
CDR3 DNA: TGCAGCGTTGGTTACAGGGCCACTGAAGCTTTCTTT

D gene: .
clone size: few
J gene: TRBJ1-1
V gene: TRBV20-1
CDR3 protein: CSASKDGGTEAFF
CDR3 DNA: TGCAGTGCTAGCAAGGACGGAGGCACTGAAGCTTTCTTT

D gene: .
clone size: many
J gene: TRBJ2-3
V gene: TRBV10-3
CDR3 protein: CAISDRTPDTQYF
CDR3 DNA: TGTGCCATCAGTGACAGAACACCAGATACGCAGTATTTT

D gene: TRBD1
clone size: many
J gene: TRBJ2-6
V gene: TRBV15
CDR3 protein: CATRRQGSGANVLTF
CDR3 DNA: TGTGCCACCAGGAGACAGGGCTCTGGGGCCAACGTCCTGACTTTC

D gene: .
clone size: many
J gene: TRBJ2-2
V gene: TRBV6-1
CDR3 protein: CASILTGTRTGELFF
CDR3 DNA: TGTGCCAGCATCCTAACCGGGACGCGAACCGGGGAGCTGTTTTTT

D gene: TRBD2
clone size: few
J gene: TRBJ2-7
V gene: TRBV6-5
CDR3 protein: CASSLREGEQYF
CDR3 DNA: TGTGCCAGCAGTTTGCGGGAGGGCGAGCAGTACTTC

D gene: TRBD1
clone size: few
J gene: TRBJ2-7
V gene: TRBV24-1
CDR3 protein: CATSDPGQGDYEQYF
CDR3 DNA: TGTGCCACCAGTGATCCGGGACAGGGGGACTACGAGCAGTACTTC